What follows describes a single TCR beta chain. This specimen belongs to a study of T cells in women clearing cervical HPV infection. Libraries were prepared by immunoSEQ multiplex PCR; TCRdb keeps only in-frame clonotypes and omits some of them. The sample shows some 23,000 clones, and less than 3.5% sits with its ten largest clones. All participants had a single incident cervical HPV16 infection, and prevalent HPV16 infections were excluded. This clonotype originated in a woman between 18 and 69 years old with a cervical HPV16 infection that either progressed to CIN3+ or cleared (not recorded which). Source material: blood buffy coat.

CDR3 sequence: CASSFTDYHGYTF. CDR3 DNA (partial): TGTGCCAGCAGCTTTACAGACTACCATGGC. This rearrangement joins TRBV7-3 to TRBJ1-2; D is ambiguous. From the germline J gene comes the end of the CDR3, since the read stops 3 residues before it. Germline V gives CDR1 SGHTA, CDR2 FQGTGA. The ends were cut back, 3 bases at V and 6 bases at J, with 11 bases in the middle. The CDR3 sequence is 13 residues long.